This is a list of T cell receptor beta chains from one sample in a study of blood T cell repertoires in COVID-19. Profiling relied on immunoSEQ multiplex PCR, and the TCRdb table lists in-frame clones only, not all of them. This table has some 100,000 clones, roughly 92% appearing once. The specimen sequenced was peripheral blood. These receptors all stem from a man between 65 and 80 years old with acute or convalescent COVID-19. Each CDR3 is given with its conserved first and last residue. D genes are given only for firm matches. Only part of the rows carry a size: once, few, many, or a class if the clone is expanded.

D gene	V gene	J gene	clone size	CDR3 protein	CDR3 DNA
TRBD2	TRBV7-2	TRBJ2-1	-	CASTERDHNEQFF	TGTGCCAGCACCGAGCGGGACCACAATGAGCAGTTCTTC
TRBD2	TRBV18	TRBJ2-7	-	CASSSPGLAGDEQYF	TGTGCCAGCTCATCGCCAGGACTAGCGGGAGACGAGCAGTACTTC
TRBD1	TRBV7-6	TRBJ2-7	-	CASSPESGRGYEQYF	TGTGCCAGCAGCCCCGAATCCGGCAGGGGGTACGAGCAGTACTTC
TRBD1	TRBV11-2	TRBJ2-1	-	CASSLQGATYNEQFF	TGTGCCAGCAGCTTACAGGGGGCTACCTACAATGAGCAGTTCTTC
-	TRBV28	TRBJ1-5	-	CASIPSPGNQPQHF	TGTGCCAGCATCCCCTCTCCAGGAAATCAGCCCCAGCATTTT
TRBD1	TRBV6-4	TRBJ2-1	-	CASSNHRGDEQFF	TGTGCCAGCAGTAATCACAGGGGTGATGAGCAGTTCTTC
TRBD2	TRBV28	TRBJ2-3	-	CASPPLAGGGDTQYF	TGTGCCAGCCCCCCCCTAGCGGGAGGAGGAGATACGCAGTATTTT
TRBD2	TRBV24-1	TRBJ2-1	once	CATSDSSSGDHNEQFF	TGTGCCACCAGTGACTCCTCTAGCGGGGACCACAATGAGCAGTTCTTC
TRBD1	TRBV11-3	TRBJ2-5	-	CASSEQGAGETQYF	TGTGCCAGCAGCGAACAGGGGGCGGGCGAGACCCAGTACTTC
-	TRBV12-3/TRBV12-4	TRBJ1-5	-	CASSWTGDQPQHF	TGTGCCAGCAGTTGGACGGGAGATCAGCCCCAGCATTTT
TRBD2	TRBV5-1	TRBJ2-3	-	CASSVPAGGTGDTQYF	TGCGCCAGCAGTGTCCCCGCGGGGGGCACTGGAGATACGCAGTATTTT
-	TRBV15	TRBJ1-3	-	CATSRDWGAGNTIYF	TGTGCCACCAGCAGAGATTGGGGGGCTGGAAACACCATATATTTT
TRBD1	TRBV5-1	TRBJ2-1	-	CASREGQGPNEQFF	TGCGCCAGCAGGGAAGGACAGGGTCCTAATGAGCAGTTCTTC
TRBD1	TRBV19	TRBJ2-4	-	CASSPLRDRGAGPKNIQYF	TGTGCCAGTAGTCCTCTCCGGGACAGGGGAGCGGGTCCCAAAAACATTCAGTACTTC
-	TRBV20-1	TRBJ2-1	-	CSASPVEFF	TGCAGTGCTAGTCCAGTGGAGTTCTTC
-	TRBV5-5	TRBJ2-7	-	CASSLDPSSYEQYF	TGTGCCAGCAGCTTAGATCCGAGCTCCTACGAGCAGTACTTC
-	TRBV15	TRBJ1-6	once	CATSRDIASNSPLHF	TGTGCCACCAGCAGAGATATTGCGTCGAATTCACCCCTCCACTTT